This record covers a single T cell receptor beta chain. Sequenced by immunoSEQ multiplex PCR; TCRdb stores in-frame clones only, minus some. The sample contains a few hundred thousand clones, roughly 88% of which appear only once. This sample is part of a study of blood T cell repertoires in COVID-19. Looking at the study overall: Collection of acute and convalescent COVID-19 samples took place in the United States, Italy and Spain.

This clonotype was sampled from a man at least 80 years old with acute or convalescent COVID-19. The sample comprised peripheral blood.

CDR3 residues: CASSVGSYGYTF. The CDR3 nucleotides read TGTGCCAGCAGTGTAGGGAGCTATGGCTACACCTTC. The J gene is TRBJ1-2, the V gene TRBV25-1; no firm D call. The CDR3 loop spans 12 amino acids. Germline loops: CDR1 MGHDK, CDR2 SYGVNS. Deletions cut 4 bases from V and 4 bases from J, with 7 bases between.